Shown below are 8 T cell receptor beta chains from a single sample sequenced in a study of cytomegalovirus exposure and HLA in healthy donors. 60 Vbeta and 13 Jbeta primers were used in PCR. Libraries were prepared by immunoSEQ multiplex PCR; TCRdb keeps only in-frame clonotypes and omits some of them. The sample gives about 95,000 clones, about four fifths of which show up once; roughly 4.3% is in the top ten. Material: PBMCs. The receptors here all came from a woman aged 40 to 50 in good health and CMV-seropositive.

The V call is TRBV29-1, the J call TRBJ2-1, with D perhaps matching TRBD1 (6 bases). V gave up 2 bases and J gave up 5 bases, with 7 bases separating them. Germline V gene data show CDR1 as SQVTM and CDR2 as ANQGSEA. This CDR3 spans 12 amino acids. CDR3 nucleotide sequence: TGCAGCGTTGAAACAGGGCACAATGAGCAGTTCTTC. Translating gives CSVETGHNEQFF.

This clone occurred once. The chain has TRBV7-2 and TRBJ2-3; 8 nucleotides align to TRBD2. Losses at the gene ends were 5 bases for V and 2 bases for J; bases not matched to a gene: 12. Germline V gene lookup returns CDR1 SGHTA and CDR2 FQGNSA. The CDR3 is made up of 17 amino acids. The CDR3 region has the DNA TGTGCCAGCAGCCTGTTACTAGCGGCTTTTAACACAGATACGCAGTATTTT. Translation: CASSLLLAAFNTDTQYF.

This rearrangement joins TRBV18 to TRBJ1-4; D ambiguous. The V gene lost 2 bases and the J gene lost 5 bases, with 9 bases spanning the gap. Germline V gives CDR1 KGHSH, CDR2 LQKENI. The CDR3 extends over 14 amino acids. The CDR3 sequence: CASSPGLTNEKLFF. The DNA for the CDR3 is TGTGCCAGCTCACCAGGTCTCACAAATGAAAAACTGTTTTTT. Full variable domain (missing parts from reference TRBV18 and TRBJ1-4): NAGVMQNPRHLVRRRGQEARLRCSPMKGHSHVYWYRQLPEEGLKFMVYLQKENIIDESGMPKERFSAEFPKEGPSILRIQQVVRGDSAAYFCASSPGLTNEKLFFGSGTQLSVL.

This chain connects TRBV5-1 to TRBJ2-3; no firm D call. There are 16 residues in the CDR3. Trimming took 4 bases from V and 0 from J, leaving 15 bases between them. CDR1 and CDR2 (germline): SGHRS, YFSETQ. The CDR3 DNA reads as TGCGCCAGCAGCAAGATGACTGATCTGAGCACAGATACGCAGTATTTT. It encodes CASSKMTDLSTDTQYF.

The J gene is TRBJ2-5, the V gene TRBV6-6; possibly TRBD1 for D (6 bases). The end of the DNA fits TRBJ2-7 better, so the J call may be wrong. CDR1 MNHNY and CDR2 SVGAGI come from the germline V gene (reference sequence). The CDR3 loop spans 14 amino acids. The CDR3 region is CASSPTGYPYEQYF. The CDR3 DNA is TGTGCCAGCAGTCCAACAGGGTATCCCTACGAGCAGTACTTC.

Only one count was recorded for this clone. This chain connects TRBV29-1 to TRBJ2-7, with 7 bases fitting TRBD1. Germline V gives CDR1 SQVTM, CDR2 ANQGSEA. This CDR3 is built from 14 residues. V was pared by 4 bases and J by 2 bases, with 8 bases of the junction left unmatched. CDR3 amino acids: CSVVRQGDPYEQYF. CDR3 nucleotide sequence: TGCAGCGTTGTACGTCAGGGGGACCCCTACGAGCAGTACTTC.

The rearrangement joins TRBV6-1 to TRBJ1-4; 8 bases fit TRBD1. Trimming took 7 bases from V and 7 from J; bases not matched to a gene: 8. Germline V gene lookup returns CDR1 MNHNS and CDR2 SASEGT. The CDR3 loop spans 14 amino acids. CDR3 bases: TGTGCCAGCATAACAGGGGGGTCGGGTGAAAAACTGTTTTTT. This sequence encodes CASITGGSGEKLFF.

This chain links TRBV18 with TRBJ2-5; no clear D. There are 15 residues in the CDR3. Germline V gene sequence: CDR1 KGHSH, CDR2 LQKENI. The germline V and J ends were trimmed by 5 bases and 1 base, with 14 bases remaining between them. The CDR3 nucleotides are TGTGCCAGCTCATCCATCCAGGCACCCCAAGAGACCCAGTACTTC. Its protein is CASSSIQAPQETQYF.